The 20 T cell receptor beta chains in this list originate from one sample, sequenced in a study of shared clonotypes between healthy human individuals. Method: immunoSEQ multiplex PCR; TCRdb's copy keeps in-frame clones and lacks some. The top ten clones hold over 1.3% of a sample with over a million clones, 75% of them seen once. Material for sequencing was memory CD4+ T cells sorted from blood. Subset: CD45RA-negative fraction. The receptors were gathered from a man aged 18 to 29 in good health.

Note on this clone: The same CDR3 also results from other DNA sequences found in this sample. The chain uses TRBV29-1 and TRBJ1-2; D possibly corresponds to TRBD1 (6 bases). The CDR3 length is 14 residues. CDR1 is SQVTM, CDR2 ANQGSEA, per germline. V was shortened by 5 bases and J by 2 bases, with 15 bases between the two germline ends. CDR3 nucleotide sequence: TGCAGCGTTAACCAGGGGTCTGCAAACTATGGCTACACCTTC. It codes for CSVNQGSANYGYTF.

The rearrangement uses TRBV5-1 and TRBJ1-6, with 7 bases matching TRBD1. Looked up from germline, CDR1 is SGHRS and CDR2 is YFSETQ. CDR3 length: 18 residues. The trim removed 4 bases at V and 0 bases at J, leaving 10 bases unmatched. The CDR3: CASSLLGTVSSYNSPLHF. Written as DNA, the CDR3 is TGCGCCAGCAGCCTGTTGGGGACAGTTAGCTCCTATAATTCACCCCTCCACTTT. The full variable domain, with the rest looked up from reference TRBV5-1 and TRBJ1-6, is KAGVTQTPRYLIKTRGQQVTLSCSPISGHRSVSWYQQTPGQGLQFLFEYFSETQRNKGNFPGRFSGRQFSNSRSEMNVSTLELGDSALYLCASSLLGTVSSYNSPLHFGNGTRLTVT.

The CDR3 nucleotides read TGTGCCAGCAGCAGGGACAGCACACGGGGCTACACCTTC. Its protein is CASSRDSTRGYTF. The chain is built from TRBV6-6 and TRBJ1-2, with TRBD1 matching 7 bases. Germline assignment: CDR1 MNHNY and CDR2 SVGAGI (reference sequence). The CDR3 runs to 13 residues. Losses at the gene ends were 6 bases for V and 8 bases for J; bases not matched to a gene: 9.

The chain employs TRBV25-1 and TRBJ2-3; D unclear. CDR1 MGHDK and CDR2 SYGVNS come from the germline V gene. The CDR3 consists of 13 residues. Trimming removed 4 bases at V and 4 bases at J, with 9 bases between. In DNA, the CDR3 is TGTGCCAGCAGTGCAATAGATTCAGATACGCAGTATTTT. As protein: CASSAIDSDTQYF.

This clone was observed a few times. The chain links TRBV2 to TRBJ2-2, with D perhaps TRBD1 (6 bases). Germline loops: CDR1 SNHLY, CDR2 FYNNEI. CDR3 size: 14 residues. V was trimmed by 6 bases and J by 6 bases, leaving 14 bases between them. The DNA for the CDR3 is TGTGCCAGCAGCGAGATAGGACAGCCCGGGGAGCTGTTTTTT. It encodes CASSEIGQPGELFF.

With regard to this clone: A read error may produce the germline difference seen at one junction end. The chain combines TRBV2 with TRBJ2-7; the D is unclear. The length of the CDR3 is 12 residues. Germline V gives CDR1 SNHLY, CDR2 FYNNEI. CDR3 coding DNA: TGTGCCAGCAGTGGTCAAGGCTGGGAACGGCACTTC. It encodes CASSGQGWERHF.

This clone turned up a few times. V usage is TRBV7-2 and J usage is TRBJ2-7; D is possibly TRBD1 (6 bases). This CDR3 is built from 15 residues. The germline V gene encodes CDR1 SGHTA and CDR2 FQGNSA. V was clipped by 4 bases and J by 5 bases, with 18 bases between them. The CDR3 DNA is TGTGCCAGCAGCTCCCAACAGGGCTCATACCACGAGCAGTACTTC. Its protein is CASSSQQGSYHEQYF.

This sequence joins TRBV28 and TRBJ1-6; 7 positions match TRBD1. Germline CDR1 MDHEN, CDR2 SYDVKM. Trimming took 6 bases from V and 4 from J; bases not matched to a gene: 6. There are 15 residues in the CDR3. The CDR3 region is CASRGDSPYNSPLHF. CDR3 DNA: TGTGCCAGCAGGGGGGACAGCCCTTATAATTCACCCCTCCACTTT.

This clone was recorded a few times. This rearrangement joins TRBV2 to TRBJ2-2; D unresolved. Germline CDR1 reads SNHLY; CDR2 reads FYNNEI. CDR3 length: 14 residues. Trimming stripped 7 bases from V and 4 bases from J, with 13 bases between. CDR3 region: CASNGGRSTGELFF. The CDR3 nucleotides are TGTGCCAGCAATGGCGGCAGGAGCACCGGGGAGCTGTTTTTT.

There are a few counts of this clone. This rearrangement joins TRBV28 to TRBJ1-6, with D possibly being TRBD1 (6 bases). V dropped 5 bases and J dropped 4 bases, with 12 bases sitting between them. The V gene's germline CDR1 is MDHEN and CDR2 SYDVKM. The CDR3 spans 15 residues. In nucleotides, the CDR3 is TGTGCCAGCAGTCCCTGGACAGATTATAATTCACCCCTCCACTTT. Its translation: CASSPWTDYNSPLHF.

V is TRBV7-2 and J is TRBJ1-2, with unresolved D. Germline-derived CDR1 and CDR2 are SGHTA and FQGNSA. V dropped 7 bases and J dropped 5 bases, with 14 bases sitting between them. The CDR3 loop spans 13 amino acids. This chain's CDR3 is CASTTPGGYGYTF. The CDR3, as DNA: TGTGCCAGCACCACTCCCGGTGGTTATGGCTACACCTTC.

This clone was found a few times. The V call is TRBV10-3, the J call TRBJ2-3; D unresolved. This CDR3 is 12 amino acids long. Trimming cost V 10 bases and J 0 bases, with 8 bases left between them. CDR1 and CDR2 (germline): ENHRY, SYGVKD. The CDR3 is CATGRSTDTQYF. CDR3 sequence (DNA): TGTGCCACCGGACGGAGCACAGATACGCAGTATTTT.

The gene calls are TRBV6-6 and TRBJ2-2, with TRBD1 matching 7 bases. In germline, CDR1 is MNHNY, CDR2 SVGAGI (reference sequence). The CDR3 runs to 15 residues. The V gene end was trimmed by 7 bases and the J gene end by 3 bases; junction bases not matched to a gene: 8. The CDR3: CASTLDRADTGELFF. The DNA of the CDR3 is TGTGCCAGCACTTTAGACAGGGCGGACACCGGGGAGCTGTTTTTT.

The chain employs TRBV7-2 and TRBJ2-3; perhaps TRBD2 as D (5 bases). CDR3 length equals 15 residues. CDR1 SGHTA and CDR2 FQGNSA come from the germline V gene. The V gene lost 5 bases and the J gene lost 2 bases, with 14 bases spanning the gap. The CDR3 sequence: CASSPRSGHTDTQYF. The CDR3 nucleotides are TGTGCCAGCAGCCCTCGAAGCGGCCACACAGATACGCAGTATTTT.

This chain uses TRBV7-1 with TRBJ2-5, with a weak D call TRBD2 (7 bases). TRBV7-1 is identified as an open reading frame with a role that is uncertain. This CDR3 contains 14 residues. Trimming left V 4 bases short and J 5 bases short, with 14 bases between. CDR3 sequence: CASSLGGAQETQYF. The DNA of the CDR3 is TGTGCCAGCAGCTTAGGGGGGGCGCAGGAGACCCAGTACTTC.

This clone was recorded at least ten times. The chain combines TRBV10-2 with TRBJ2-6, with D tentatively TRBD1 or TRBD2 (6 bases each). Germline lookup yields CDR1 WSHSY and CDR2 SAAADI. The CDR3 is 16 residues long. The V gene lost 3 bases and the J gene lost 0 bases, with 9 bases spanning the gap. The CDR3 is CASSDRGASGANVLTF. CDR3 nucleotides: TGCGCCAGCAGTGATAGGGGGGCCTCTGGGGCCAACGTCCTGACTTTC.

This chain links TRBV12-5 with TRBJ2-2, with D unresolved. The CDR3 is 13 residues long. V dropped 4 bases and J dropped 6 bases, with 9 bases sitting between them. The germline V gene has CDR1 LGHNT and CDR2 FRNRAP. CDR3 sequence (DNA): TGTGCTAGTGGTTCGTACGGGTCCGGGGAGCTGTTTTTT. Its translation: CASGSYGSGELFF.

This chain connects TRBV4-2 to TRBJ1-2, with a weak D call TRBD1 (5 bases). The CDR3 is 15 residues long. V lost 4 bases, J lost 9 bases, and 21 bases lay in between. Germline V CDR1 and CDR2: LGHNA, YNFKEQ. CDR3 sequence: CASSPEGGGIRRYTF. DNA for the CDR3: TGTGCCAGCAGCCCCGAGGGTGGGGGGATACGGCGCTACACCTTC.

The CDR3 coding sequence is TGTGCCAGCAGCCCGGGACAGGGCAGGGATAACACTGAAGCTTTCTTT. As protein: CASSPGQGRDNTEAFF. The V and J genes are TRBV7-2 and TRBJ1-1; 9 nucleotides agree with TRBD1. The CDR3 is 16 residues long. Germline V gene sequence: CDR1 SGHTA, CDR2 FQGNSA. V was pared by 5 bases and J by 2 bases, with 9 bases of the junction left unmatched. Variable domain in full (rest from reference TRBV7-2 and TRBJ1-1): GAGVSQSPSNKVTEKGKDVELRCDPISGHTALYWYRQSLGQGLEFLIYFQGNSAPDKSGLPSDRFSAERTGGSVSTLTIQRTQQEDSAVYLCASSPGQGRDNTEAFFGQGTRLTVV.

There are a few counts of this clone. The rearrangement uses TRBV29-1 and TRBJ2-3, with TRBD2 matching 12 bases. The CDR3 length is 16 residues. The trim removed 5 bases at V and 0 bases at J, leaving 6 bases unmatched. The germline V gene has CDR1 SQVTM and CDR2 ANQGSEA. CDR3 nucleotides: TGCAGCGTTACTAGCGGGGGGCGATTTAGCACAGATACGCAGTATTTT. Its protein is CSVTSGGRFSTDTQYF.